Listed here are 26 T cell receptor beta chains from one sample, sequenced in a study of PD-1 blockade in classical Hodgkin lymphoma. Time point: cycle 4 day 1 (C4D1), after 6 weeks of nivolumab. The patients all showed relapse after autologous stem cell transplantation, while their brentuximab vedotin exposure varied. The assay was immunoSEQ multiplex PCR, and TCRdb's table has in-frame clones only and misses some. Among 99,000 or so clones listed, approximately 89% were seen once. The sequenced sample was peripheral blood mononuclear cells (PBMCs), obtained before the fourth cycle of nivolumab. The receptors come from a human donor with classical Hodgkin lymphoma.

V is TRBV6-1 and J is TRBJ1-1; a possible D gene is TRBD1 (5 bases). The CDR3 covers 13 residues. In germline, CDR1 is MNHNS, CDR2 SASEGT. Between the trimmed V and J ends, which lost 1 base and 9 bases, there was a span of 12 bases. CDR3 sequence (DNA): TGTGCCAGCAGTGAAGTCGGAGGGACCCAAGCTTTCTTT. Protein product: CASSEVGGTQAFF.

This clone appeared a few times. V gene TRBV29-1 combines with J gene TRBJ2-1; 10 nucleotides line up with TRBD1. This CDR3 contains 13 residues. V lost 6 bases to trimming and J lost 5 bases; unmatched junction nucleotides: 4. Germline V lookup: CDR1 SQVTM, CDR2 ANQGSEA. The DNA for the CDR3 is TGCAGCGTCGACAGGGGGCTCGACAATGAGCAGTTCTTC. It encodes CSVDRGLDNEQFF.

The chain links TRBV7-9 to TRBJ2-3; tentative D call: TRBD2 (6 bases). V gave up 2 bases and J gave up 4 bases, with 16 bases separating them. The CDR3 consists of 16 residues. Germline CDR1 reads SEHNR; CDR2 reads FQNEAQ (reference sequence). The CDR3 here is CASSLTARERSDTQYF. CDR3 bases: TGTGCCAGCAGCTTAACGGCCCGGGAGAGGTCAGATACGCAGTATTTT.

The chain couples TRBV2 to TRBJ2-3; D possibly corresponds to TRBD1 (6 bases). The ends were cut back, 2 bases at V and 2 bases at J, with 14 bases in the middle. Germline CDR1 reads SNHLY; CDR2 reads FYNNEI. The CDR3 is made up of 16 amino acids. The CDR3 nucleotides are TGTGCCAGCAGTGAACCCCTCCGGGACATCACAGATACGCAGTATTTT. It translates to CASSEPLRDITDTQYF.

The rearrangement uses TRBV6-1 and TRBJ2-7, with D maybe TRBD2 (6 bases). Deletions cut 4 bases from V and 2 bases from J, with 9 bases between. Germline CDR1 MNHNS, CDR2 SASEGT. This CDR3 contains 13 residues. For the CDR3, the DNA is TGTGCCAGCAGTGCCGGGAGTGCCTACGAGCAGTACTTC. Amino acids: CASSAGSAYEQYF.

The chain links TRBV29-1 to TRBJ2-1; 10 nucleotides line up with TRBD1. This CDR3 is built from 15 residues. Germline loops: CDR1 SQVTM, CDR2 ANQGSEA. V lost 2 bases to trimming and J lost 4 bases; unmatched junction nucleotides: 5. CDR3 region: CSVEKDRGYYNEQFF. In DNA form, the CDR3 reads TGCAGCGTTGAAAAGGACAGGGGGTATTACAATGAGCAGTTCTTC.

This clone was recorded once. J is TRBJ2-1 and V is TRBV7-2, with D perhaps matching TRBD1 or TRBD2 (5 bases each). The CDR3 loop spans 13 amino acids. Trimming pared 5 bases from V and 4 bases from J, leaving 9 bases between. Germline V gene data show CDR1 as SGHTA and CDR2 as FQGNSA. The CDR3: CASSMGRYNEQFF. CDR3 nucleotide sequence: TGTGCCAGCAGCATGGGACGGTACAATGAGCAGTTCTTC.

The CDR3 DNA is TGTGCCAGCAGCTTAGATGGTGAGCAACGTCAGCCCCAGCATTTT. It is translated as CASSLDGEQRQPQHF. The chain recombines TRBV11-2 with TRBJ1-5, with D unclear. This CDR3 region has 15 residues. Germline V CDR1 and CDR2: SGHAT, FQNNGV. The ends were cut back, 0 bases at V and 6 bases at J, with 12 bases in the middle.

This chain links TRBV4-2 with TRBJ1-5; D is uncertain. The CDR3 is made up of 14 amino acids. The V end lost 1 base, the J end lost 0 bases, and 4 bases lay between the germline ends. Germline V gives CDR1 LGHNA, CDR2 YNFKEQ. CDR3 coding DNA: TGTGCCAGCAGCCAAGGGACTAGCAATCAGCCCCAGCATTTT. The encoded protein is CASSQGTSNQPQHF.

This clone was seen only once. CDR3 coding DNA: TGTGCCAGCAGCTTCATTGGACAGGGACCTAGCTCCTACAATGAGCAGTTCTTC. Protein sequence: CASSFIGQGPSSYNEQFF. V gene TRBV7-9 combines with J gene TRBJ2-1, with TRBD1 identical over 8 bases. The CDR3 is 18 residues long. Germline V gives CDR1 SEHNR, CDR2 FQNEAQ (reference sequence). V shed 3 bases and J 0 bases; nucleotides not matched to a gene: 10.

The chain recombines TRBV5-6 with TRBJ1-4, with D uncertain. The V gene lost 4 bases and the J gene lost 6 bases, with 10 bases spanning the gap. Germline V gives CDR1 SGHDT, CDR2 YYEEEE. The CDR3 is 13 amino acids. The CDR3 sequence is CASSRPGDEKLFF. The DNA of the CDR3 is TGTGCCAGCAGCCGACCCGGAGATGAAAAACTGTTTTTT.

The rearrangement joins TRBV20-1 to TRBJ2-7; weak D call: TRBD1 (5 bases). There are 11 residues in the CDR3. Germline loops: CDR1 DFQATT, CDR2 SNEGSKA (reference sequence). Trimming removed 0 bases at V and 10 bases at J, with 10 bases between. The CDR3 protein is CSARDVTVQYF. CDR3 sequence (DNA): TGCAGTGCTAGAGATGTGACAGTACAGTACTTC.

V and J are TRBV2 and TRBJ2-3; no firm D call. This CDR3 has 16 residues. V dropped 1 base and J dropped 1 base, with 12 bases sitting between them. Germline CDR1 and CDR2: SNHLY and FYNNEI. Written as DNA, the CDR3 is TGTGCCAGCAGTGAAGGGCTGGGCGGCCGCACAGATACGCAGTATTTT. Its protein product is CASSEGLGGRTDTQYF.

The chain combines TRBV6-5 with TRBJ2-7, with D possibly matching TRBD2 (5 bases). Germline values: CDR1 MNHEY, CDR2 SVGAGI. This CDR3 comprises 15 residues. V was pared by 2 bases and J by 6 bases, with 17 bases between. The chain's CDR3 is CASSYKGSRVGEQYF. The CDR3, as DNA: TGTGCCAGCAGTTACAAAGGGAGTCGGGTTGGCGAGCAGTACTTC.

The gene calls are TRBV29-1 and TRBJ1-2; 7 bases line up with TRBD1. The V gene's germline CDR1 is SQVTM and CDR2 ANQGSEA. The J segment lost 4 bases and the V segment lost 3 bases, leaving 8 bases of the junction unmatched. This CDR3 region has 14 residues. In DNA form, the CDR3 reads TGCAGCGTTGACGCAGGGGGATTTGTCTATGGCTACACCTTC. Its translation: CSVDAGGFVYGYTF.

The chain links TRBV2 to TRBJ2-7; no clear D. The CDR3 consists of 11 residues. CDR1 SNHLY and CDR2 FYNNEI come from the germline V gene. The V and J ends lost 3 bases and 7 bases respectively, with 7 bases between them. CDR3 coding DNA: TGTGCCAGCAGTGAGATTGGTGAGCAGTACTTC. Its translation: CASSEIGEQYF.

The V call is TRBV7-6, the J call TRBJ2-7; D uncertain. CDR3 length: 13 residues. Germline V CDR1 and CDR2: SGHVS, FNYEAQ. V was cut by 2 bases and J by 8 bases, with 13 bases left in between. The CDR3 loop is CASSLPAADKQYF. The CDR3 nucleotides read TGTGCCAGCAGCTTACCGGCCGCAGACAAGCAGTACTTC.

The chain couples TRBV30 to TRBJ1-3; tentative D call: TRBD1 (6 bases). V lost 4 bases, J lost 2 bases, and 6 bases lay in between. The germline V gene has CDR1 GTSNPN and CDR2 SVGIG (reference sequence). The CDR3 is 12 amino acids. In nucleotides, the CDR3 is TGTGCCTGGAACAGGGCTGGAAACACCATATATTTT. This gives the protein CAWNRAGNTIYF.

This sequence joins TRBV5-4 and TRBJ2-1; a possible D gene is TRBD1 (5 bases). CDR3 length: 14 residues. V shed 5 bases and J shed 1 base, with 10 bases lying between them. Germline V gives CDR1 SGHNT, CDR2 YYREEE (reference sequence). CDR3 coding DNA: TGTGCCAGCAGTTGGGGCAGATCCTACAATGAGCAGTTCTTC. Amino acids: CASSWGRSYNEQFF.

This rearrangement joins TRBV28 to TRBJ1-5, with D uncertain. The ends were cut back, 6 bases at V and 2 bases at J, with 11 bases in the middle. The CDR3 spans 14 residues. The germline CDR1 and CDR2 sequences are MDHEN and SYDVKM. The CDR3 here is CASSPRVGNQPQHF. Here the CDR3 DNA reads TGTGCCAGCAGCCCGAGGGTGGGCAATCAGCCCCAGCATTTT.

The CDR3 DNA reads TGTGCCTGGAGCTCAGGGGGGGTGGCGGCTGAAAAACTGTTTTTT. It is translated as CAWSSGGVAAEKLFF. The gene calls are TRBV30 and TRBJ1-4; 7 bases match TRBD1. This CDR3 has 15 amino acids. The V gene's germline CDR1 is GTSNPN and CDR2 SVGIG (reference sequence). Trimming took 3 bases from V and 7 from J; bases not matched to a gene: 11.

This clone was observed a handful of times. This chain joins TRBV25-1 and TRBJ1-4, with a weak D call TRBD1 (6 bases). Germline V gene sequence: CDR1 MGHDK, CDR2 SYGVNS. CDR3 length equals 14 residues. With 4 bases removed from V and 8 bases from J, the gap between germline ends came to 14 bases. In DNA, the CDR3 is TGTGCCAGCAGTGCGGGGGGCTATGGCGAAAAACTGTTTTTT. Its translation: CASSAGGYGEKLFF. The entire variable domain, with the rest obtained from reference TRBV25-1 and TRBJ1-4, is as follows: EADIYQTPRYLVIGTGKKITLECSQTMGHDKMYWYQQDPGMELHLIHYSYGVNSTEKGDLSSESTVSRIRTEHFPLTLESARPSHTSQYLCASSAGGYGEKLFFGSGTQLSVL.

The chain employs TRBV18 and TRBJ1-1, with D possibly being TRBD1 (5 bases). Trimming cost V 0 bases and J 6 bases, with 14 bases left between them. Per the germline V gene, CDR1 is KGHSH and CDR2 is LQKENI. The CDR3 has 15 residues. The CDR3 nucleotides are TGTGCCAGCTCACCACCGGGGGGAATGGTAGCTGAAGCTTTCTTT. Translated: CASSPPGGMVAEAFF.

This chain links TRBV30 with TRBJ2-5; D not certain. Germline-derived CDR1 and CDR2 are GTSNPN and SVGIG (reference sequence). The CDR3 sequence is 15 residues long. V was cut by 1 base and J by 1 base, with 13 bases left in between. The CDR3 nucleotides are TGTGCCTGGAGTGACCTGCCCTCGACCCAAGAGACCCAGTACTTC. The encoded protein is CAWSDLPSTQETQYF. The variable domain in full, with the rest retrieved from reference TRBV30 and TRBJ2-5, is SQTIHQWPATLVQPVGSPLSLECTVEGTSNPNLYWYRQAAGRGLQLLFYSVGIGQISSEVPQNLSASRPQDRQFILSSKKLLLSDSGFYLCAWSDLPSTQETQYFGPGTRLLVL.

V gene TRBV5-1 combines with J gene TRBJ1-1; 7 nucleotides match TRBD1. CDR1 and CDR2 (germline): SGHRS, YFSETQ. CDR3 length: 16 residues. With 4 bases clipped from V and 1 base from J, the junction kept 10 bases outside the gene matches. The CDR3 protein is CASSPLTGIENTEAFF. The CDR3 DNA reads as TGCGCCAGCAGCCCCCTGACAGGGATAGAGAACACTGAAGCTTTCTTT.

The rearrangement uses TRBV18 and TRBJ1-1; 8 nucleotides agree with TRBD1. After removal of 5 bases from V and 1 base from J, the junction contained 6 bases not matched to a gene. The CDR3 extends over 15 amino acids. Germline assignment: CDR1 KGHSH and CDR2 LQKENI. The CDR3 here is CASSFYRGGNTEAFF. CDR3 DNA: TGTGCCAGCTCATTCTACAGGGGGGGGAACACTGAAGCTTTCTTT. Supplemented by reference TRBV18 and TRBJ1-1, the full variable domain reads NAGVMQNPRHLVRRRGQEARLRCSPMKGHSHVYWYRQLPEEGLKFMVYLQKENIIDESGMPKERFSAEFPKEGPSILRIQQVVRGDSAAYFCASSFYRGGNTEAFFGQGTRLTVV.